This T cell receptor beta chain was documented in a study of T cell changes during pregnancy in multiple sclerosis. This CDR3 spans 15 amino acids. CDR1 is SGHVS, CDR2 FNYEAQ, per germline. The J segment lost 6 bases and the V segment lost 4 bases, leaving 7 bases of the junction unmatched. The assay was immunoSEQ multiplex PCR, and TCRdb's table has in-frame clones only and misses some. The sample carries about 52,000 clones, around 94% recorded once. Sequences were derived from CD4+ T cells from peripheral blood mononuclear cells, sampled in the third trimester of pregnancy. This sequence was found in a female donor with multiple sclerosis, enrolled in a pregnancy study. The V call is TRBV7-6, the J call TRBJ2-3; 10 nucleotides line up with TRBD2. The CDR3 DNA sequence: TGTGCCAGCAGCTCCAGCGGGGGGGCCTGGGATACGCAGTATTTT. Protein: CASSSSGGAWDTQYF.